This TCR beta chain was identified during a study of metastatic and nonmetastatic thyroid tumors. Study details: Malignant thyroid and benign thyroid patients provided blood and tumor or nodule tissue whose repertoires were compared.

Germline CDR1 reads SGDLS; CDR2 reads YYNGEE. With V trimmed by 7 bases and J by 6 bases, 12 bases remained unmatched. The CDR3 loop spans 14 amino acids. This clone was counted many times. What it binds is unknown. The study's findings and limits: According to reports, the diversity of TCR beta was significantly higher in malignant thyroid tumors than in benign nodules, and this held in both blood and tumor samples.

In the authors' methods: Building a distant-metastasis classifier for papillary thyroid cancer drew on CDR3 differences across clinicopathological groups. TCRdb recomputed clones from the PCR reads via MiXCR. These V and J calls originate from TCRdb's pipeline instead of the authors' own analysis. Seen here are nearly 25,000 clones, about an eighth observed once, and the top ten hold 14%. Not a single patient had been given any form of treatment at any point before undergoing thyroid surgery. The material sequenced was blood. The sequence derives from a female donor with papillary thyroid cancer or a benign thyroid nodule (not recorded which). Some clones in this sample may be carry-over from other donors' samples. V usage is TRBV9 and J usage is TRBJ1-1, with 7 bases matching TRBD1. CDR3 region: CASQGGPGSSEAFF. In nucleotides, the CDR3 is TGTGCCAGCCAGGGGGGACCAGGGTCGTCTGAAGCTTTCTTT.